The 18 T cell receptor beta chains given below trace back to one sample, sequenced in a study of CD8+ T cells in alopecia areata. Extracted RNA was reverse transcribed, and the resulting cDNA served as sequencing template. Produced via immunoSEQ multiplex PCR; TCRdb's table is partial and in-frame only. The sample holds around 190,000 clones; roughly 60% are singletons and the top ten take 1.3%. Treatment specified: oral pan-JAK inhibitor, 5-10 mg twice daily. The material sequenced was CD4+ T cells sorted from blood, taken between weeks 47 and 50, from a patient treated with tofacitinib. The receptors originated from a human donor with alopecia areata.

The J gene is TRBJ1-6, the V gene TRBV13, with TRBD1 matching over 9 bases. Per the germline V gene, CDR1 is PRHDT and CDR2 is FYEKMQ (reference sequence). This CDR3 region has 16 residues. V shed 5 bases, J shed 5 bases, and the junction held 7 bases outside the gene matches. The CDR3 sequence is CASSITRDRDNSPLHF. Here the CDR3 DNA reads TGTGCCAGCAGCATAACTCGGGACAGGGATAATTCACCCCTCCACTTT. Filled out from reference TRBV13 and TRBJ1-6, the complete variable domain reads AAGVIQSPRHLIKEKRETATLKCYPIPRHDTVYWYQQGPGQDPQFLISFYEKMQSDKGSIPDRFSAQQFSDYHSELNMSSLELGDSALYFCASSITRDRDNSPLHFGNGTRLTVT.

This chain connects TRBV29-1 to TRBJ1-1; D perhaps matches TRBD1 (5 bases). This CDR3 is built from 12 residues. Per the germline V gene, CDR1 is SQVTM and CDR2 is ANQGSEA. Trimming removed 8 bases from V and 2 bases from J, with 12 bases in between. CDR3 bases: TGCAGCACTAACGGGGGTAACACTGAAGCTTTCTTT. Encoded protein: CSTNGGNTEAFF.

This sequence joins TRBV4-3 and TRBJ1-5; D may be TRBD1 (5 bases). The CDR3 loop spans 15 amino acids. Germline CDR1 is LGHNA and CDR2 is YSLEER. Trimming left V 2 bases short and J 1 base short, with 9 bases between. The CDR3 bases are TGCGCCAGCAGCCAAACGCAGGGCAGCAATCAGCCCCAGCATTTT. Residues: CASSQTQGSNQPQHF.

The genes are TRBV30 and TRBJ1-5, with a possible D match to TRBD1 (6 bases). The CDR3 sequence is 15 residues long. The germline V gene encodes CDR1 GTSNPN and CDR2 SVGIG (reference sequence). The germline V and J ends were trimmed by 1 base and 2 bases, with 12 bases remaining between them. In nucleotides, the CDR3 is TGTGCCTGGAGTGGAGGGGGGGTCGGCAATCAGCCCCAGCATTTT. The encoded protein is CAWSGGGVGNQPQHF.

The chain is built from TRBV18 and TRBJ1-1; possibly TRBD1 for D (6 bases). CDR3 length: 16 residues. V was cut by 3 bases and J by 0 bases, with 14 bases left in between. Germline lookup yields CDR1 KGHSH and CDR2 LQKENI. CDR3 bases: TGTGCCAGCTCACCTGGACAGCGACTTATGAACACTGAAGCTTTCTTT. This gives the protein CASSPGQRLMNTEAFF.

This clone was recorded at least ten times. The rearrangement links TRBV25-1 to TRBJ2-1; D might be TRBD1 (5 bases). This CDR3 is 13 amino acids long. Germline CDR1 is MGHDK and CDR2 is SYGVNS. The V end was cut by 3 bases, the J end by 6 bases, with 9 bases between. The DNA for the CDR3 is TGTGCCAGCAGTGACCTGACAGTCAATGAGCAGTTCTTC. It codes for CASSDLTVNEQFF.

This clone showed up just a few times. This chain uses TRBV11-2 with TRBJ2-1; 7 nucleotides match TRBD2. This CDR3 spans 13 amino acids. CDR1 SGHAT and CDR2 FQNNGV come from the germline V gene. The trim removed 6 bases at V and 10 bases at J, leaving 9 bases unmatched. In DNA form, the CDR3 reads TGTGCCAGCAGGGGAGGGTACCATTTCGAGCAGTTCTTC. Translating it yields CASRGGYHFEQFF.

This chain connects TRBV29-1 to TRBJ2-3; 8 bases are shared with TRBD1. Germline CDR1 is SQVTM and CDR2 is ANQGSEA. V lost 6 bases to trimming and J lost 2 bases; unmatched junction nucleotides: 13. CDR3 length: 16 amino acids. The DNA for the CDR3 is TGCAGCGTGCCGACAGGGGTTGGCGAAACCACAGATACGCAGTATTTT. Its protein product is CSVPTGVGETTDTQYF.

In nucleotides, the CDR3 is TGCAGCGTGGGACAAGGCAAGAAAGAGACCCAGTACTTC. It translates to CSVGQGKKETQYF. The V call is TRBV29-1, the J call TRBJ2-5, with D possibly being TRBD1 (6 bases). Germline V gene data show CDR1 as SQVTM and CDR2 as ANQGSEA. The CDR3 loop spans 13 amino acids. V lost 6 bases, J lost 3 bases, and 14 bases lay in between.

The rearrangement joins TRBV2 to TRBJ1-2; D not resolved. Trimming pared 1 base from V and 7 bases from J, leaving 4 bases between. CDR1 and CDR2 (germline): SNHLY, FYNNEI. This CDR3 region has 11 residues. The CDR3 DNA is TGTGCCAGCAGTGAAGTGAGTGGCTACACCTTC. This sequence encodes CASSEVSGYTF.

V usage is TRBV4-1 and J usage is TRBJ2-7; D is possibly TRBD1 (5 bases). The length of the CDR3 is 14 residues. CDR1 is MGHRA, CDR2 YSYEKL, per germline. Trimming left V 0 bases short and J 2 bases short, with 8 bases between. The CDR3 DNA is TGCGCCAGCAGCCAAGAGGCAGGGCCCTACGAGCAGTACTTC. Encoded protein: CASSQEAGPYEQYF.

The V gene is TRBV5-1, the J gene TRBJ2-7, with 9 nucleotides matching TRBD2. This CDR3 is built from 15 residues. The junction had 4 bases not matched to a gene; V was cut back by 0 bases and J by 3 bases. Germline V gives CDR1 SGHRS, CDR2 YFSETQ. The CDR3 bases are TGCGCCAGCAGCTTGGAAGTAGCGGGGGACTACGAGCAGTACTTC. Its translation is CASSLEVAGDYEQYF.

As DNA, the CDR3 is TGTGCCAGCAGCCCAATCGACAGGCGAGGGGTTGAAAAACTGTTTTTT. Translated: CASSPIDRRGVEKLFF. This chain uses TRBV25-1 with TRBJ1-4; weak D call: TRBD1 (6 bases). Germline V gives CDR1 MGHDK, CDR2 SYGVNS. The CDR3 spans 16 residues. Trimming pared 6 bases from V and 7 bases from J, leaving 21 bases between.

The chain combines TRBV18 with TRBJ2-1; TRBD2 matches at 9 bases. The CDR3 runs 15 residues. Trimming at V came to 6 bases and at J to 7 bases, leaving 10 bases not matched to a gene. The germline V gene encodes CDR1 KGHSH and CDR2 LQKENI. The CDR3 spells CASSQTSGPTNEQFF. CDR3 DNA: TGTGCCAGCTCCCAGACTAGCGGCCCTACAAATGAGCAGTTCTTC.

This chain joins TRBV2 and TRBJ2-3, with TRBD2 matching over 11 bases. The CDR3 has 16 amino acids. Per germline, CDR1 SNHLY and CDR2 FYNNEI. Losses at the gene ends were 8 bases for V and 5 bases for J; bases not matched to a gene: 12. CDR3 sequence reads: CASCLAGGPREDTQYF. In DNA form, the CDR3 reads TGTGCCAGCTGCCTAGCGGGGGGACCCAGGGAAGATACGCAGTATTTT. The full variable domain, rest sourced from reference TRBV2 and TRBJ2-3, is EPEVTQTPSHQVTQMGQEVILRCVPISNHLYFYWYRQILGQKVEFLVSFYNNEISEKSEIFDDQFSVERPDGSNFTLKIRSTKLEDSAMYFCASCLAGGPREDTQYFGPGTRLTVL.

The V call is TRBV29-1, the J call TRBJ2-1; D call uncertain. This CDR3 has 12 amino acids. V was trimmed by 1 base and J by 6 bases, leaving 7 bases between them. Germline CDR1 and CDR2: SQVTM and ANQGSEA. The CDR3 DNA sequence: TGCAGCGTTGAAGCAGGAATCAATGAGCAGTTCTTC. Amino acids: CSVEAGINEQFF.

J is TRBJ2-7 and V is TRBV5-1; 11 nucleotides line up with TRBD1. The germline V gene has CDR1 SGHRS and CDR2 YFSETQ. This CDR3 region has 15 residues. Trimming removed 0 bases from V and 6 bases from J; junction bases left unmatched: 5. CDR3 in amino acids: CASSLDLGQGVEQYF. The CDR3 DNA follows: TGCGCCAGCAGCTTGGATTTGGGACAGGGGGTCGAGCAGTACTTC.

This clone has a handful of counts. The genes are TRBV29-1 and TRBJ1-1; D possibly corresponds to TRBD1 (5 bases). The CDR3 consists of 12 residues. V shed 4 bases and J shed 5 bases, with 11 bases lying between them. Germline CDR1 SQVTM, CDR2 ANQGSEA. The CDR3 DNA is TGCAGCGTTGTTAAGGGGAATACTGAAGCTTTCTTT. Translation: CSVVKGNTEAFF.